This TCR beta chain appears in the sequencing data of a study of CD8+CD57+ T cells in acquired aplastic anemia. The template used for profiling TCR beta VDJ and CDR3 was genomic DNA. MiXCR, applied by TCRdb to the reads, yields one record per CDR3 protein. The table includes some 160,000 distinct CDR3 sequences, roughly half detected once. Study-wide results and caveats: Found in both controls and patients were 25 to 35 CD8+ CDR3 sequences.

About this clonotype itself: The antigen is unknown.

The authors sequenced patients whose flow cytometry had shown CD8+CD57+ cell expansion. From germline, CDR1 is SGHRS and CDR2 YFSETQ. This CDR3 is built from 15 residues. The V gene lost 1 base and the J gene lost 0 bases, with 9 bases spanning the gap. The sample taken for sequencing was sorted CD4+, CD8+, or CD8+CD57+ T cells (not recorded which) from PBMCs. The TCR comes from a human donor with aplastic anemia. The chain links TRBV5-1 to TRBJ2-3, with D tentatively TRBD1 or TRBD2 (5 bases each). The CDR3 sequence: CASSLRGASTDTQYF. In nucleotides, the CDR3 is TGCGCCAGCAGCTTGAGAGGGGCGAGCACAGATACGCAGTATTTT.